One and the same sample provided the 2 T cell receptor beta chains below, sequenced in a study of cytomegalovirus exposure and HLA in healthy donors. The PCR ran on 60 Vbeta and 13 Jbeta primers. Method: immunoSEQ multiplex PCR; TCRdb's copy keeps in-frame clones and lacks some. The sample records fewer than 150,000 clones, about four fifths being singletons. The sample consisted of PBMCs. The source is a man aged 35 to 55 in good health and CMV-seropositive.

This chain connects TRBV18 to TRBJ2-7; TRBD1 matches at 8 bases. This CDR3 spans 14 amino acids. CDR1 and CDR2 (germline): KGHSH, LQKENI. The V segment lost 3 bases and the J segment 4 bases; nucleotides outside the gene matches: 5. The DNA for the CDR3 is TGTGCCAGCTCACCGGGTAGGACAGGGTACGAGCAGTACTTC. This encodes CASSPGRTGYEQYF. The full variable domain, completed using reference TRBV18 and TRBJ2-7, is NAGVMQNPRHLVRRRGQEARLRCSPMKGHSHVYWYRQLPEEGLKFMVYLQKENIIDESGMPKERFSAEFPKEGPSILRIQQVVRGDSAAYFCASSPGRTGYEQYFGPGTRLTVT.

The chain recombines TRBV6-9 with TRBJ2-7, with 8 bases fitting TRBD1. J lost 3 bases, V lost 2 bases, and 6 bases had no gene match. This CDR3 is built from 15 residues. In germline, CDR1 is MNHGY, CDR2 SVAAGI. Here the CDR3 DNA reads TGTGCCAGCAGTTATGCGCCGGGACAGGTCTACGAGCAGTACTTC. It codes for CASSYAPGQVYEQYF.